Presented here are 2 T cell receptor beta chains from one specimen sequenced in a study of blood T cells in healthy people across ages (dated by TCRdb to the mid-2010s). The library was made by 5' RACE. The data were produced on an Illumina HiSeq 2500. A second PCR of about 7 to 12 cycles was run with a J-beta primer mix and a sample-barcoded 5' primer. Using fastp trimming at Q25 and MiXCR clonotype assembly, TCRdb reanalyzed the public sequencing data and kept in-frame beta chains. Rows are combined by CDR3 protein, so each entry shows the most common genes and DNA. The sample data list roughly 1,000,000 distinct CDR3 sequences, and under 30% of these were observed just once. Around 0.75% of the sample goes to the ten largest clones. The data also belong to a second study, concerning T cells of mothers and their children.

The sample was blood. The receptors originated from a girl aged 2-9 years in good health.

A note on this clonotype: This may be a read error: a much more frequent sequence differs by one nucleotide. The chain uses TRBV15 and TRBJ2-1, with D possibly being TRBD2 (6 bases). The last part of the DNA fits TRBJ2-7 better; the J call may be wrong. Germline V gives CDR1 LNHNV, CDR2 YYDKDF (reference sequence). CDR3 length: 14 residues. The CDR3 DNA reads TGTGCCACCAGCAGAGGGGGGGACTCCTACAAGCAGTACTTC. Encoded protein: CATSRGGDSYKQYF.

This clonotype was seen a handful of times. The chain has TRBV3-1 and TRBJ2-5; 8 nucleotides match TRBD2. The V segment lost 4 bases and the J segment 5 bases; nucleotides outside the gene matches: 12. Looked up from germline, CDR1 is LGHDT and CDR2 is YNNKEL (reference sequence). The CDR3 is made up of 16 amino acids. The CDR3: CASSRDLRTSSETQYF. Written as DNA, the CDR3 is TGTGCCAGCAGCCGCGACCTCAGGACTAGCTCGGAGACCCAGTACTTC.